The following is a T cell receptor beta chain sequence with its context. The CDR3 totals 14 residues. Germline V CDR1 and CDR2: MNHEY, SVGAGI. Deletions cut 4 bases from V and 6 bases from J, with 13 bases between. No patient had received any treatment before thyroid surgery. The sample originates from a study of metastatic and nonmetastatic thyroid tumors. TCRdb re-clonotyped the PCR reads via MiXCR. This table holds fewer than 40,000 clones, 35% found once. The rearrangement uses TRBV6-5 and TRBJ1-5, with no clear D. The receptor was isolated from a female donor with papillary thyroid cancer or a benign thyroid nodule (not recorded which). Some clones in this sample may be carry-over from other donors' samples. The source material was tumor tissue. CDR3 amino acids: CASSSALGVQPQHF. The CDR3 bases are TGTGCCAGCAGTTCCGCCCTGGGTGTTCAGCCCCAGCATTTT.